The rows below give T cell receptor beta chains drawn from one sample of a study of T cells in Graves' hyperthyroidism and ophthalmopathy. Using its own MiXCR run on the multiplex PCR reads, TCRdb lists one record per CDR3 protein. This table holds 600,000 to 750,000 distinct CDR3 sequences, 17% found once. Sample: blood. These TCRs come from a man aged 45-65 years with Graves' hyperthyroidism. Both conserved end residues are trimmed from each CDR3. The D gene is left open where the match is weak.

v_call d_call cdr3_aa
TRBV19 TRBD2 ASNHLGGREGRDTGELF
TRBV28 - ASIWGGEWPGYGYT
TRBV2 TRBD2 ASRQGLVLVTV
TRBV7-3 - ASSLQAIPLTYEQY
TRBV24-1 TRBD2 AFKGSGTSGGGDEQF
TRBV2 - ATPGGGNEQF
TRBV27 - ASSLYGIGNEQF
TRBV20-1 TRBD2 SAPQGGSDNTGELF
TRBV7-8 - ASRVDTTTNEKLF
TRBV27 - ASSLIPPGREQY
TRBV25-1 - ASRGRDWDYEQY
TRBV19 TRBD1 ASSAPSEGAEGYT
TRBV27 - ASSGRELEEQY
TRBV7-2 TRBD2 ASSRTGTSGRADSDTQY
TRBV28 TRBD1 ASSRQGPLRGYT
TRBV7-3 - ASGPGDTDTQY
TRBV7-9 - ASSLEEGMIYGYT
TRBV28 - ASSLFGTGTYEQY
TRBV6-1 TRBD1 ASSRQGGPYEQY
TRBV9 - ASSVGGRDTNEQF
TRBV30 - AWSGAGGYT
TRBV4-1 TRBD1 ASSRASRDRSSYEQY
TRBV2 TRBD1 ASSELSGTGYEQY
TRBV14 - ASSPYRVNTEAF
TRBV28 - ASSRPGRYNQPQH
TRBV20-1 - SARPPGPLETQY
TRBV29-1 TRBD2 SVVGREGLNEQF
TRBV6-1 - ASSTSGANVLT
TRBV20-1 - SVRTGDEKLF
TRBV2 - ASSKDSNYGYT
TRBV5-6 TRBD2 ASSSLLAGGTDTQY
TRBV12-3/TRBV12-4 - ASSPGVVQLF
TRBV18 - ASPLKGYAGPNEQF
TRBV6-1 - ASSRGATASGNTIY
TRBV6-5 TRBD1 ASSYSGQGWRGYT
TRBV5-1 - ASSPSGHTYNEQF
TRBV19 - ASSVPGLNYGYT
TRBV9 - ASSAEWEARLNSPLH
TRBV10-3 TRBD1 AISGTVPTDTQY
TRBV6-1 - ASSFSASEAATGEQY
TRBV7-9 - ASSLGSSSRNYNEQF
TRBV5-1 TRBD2 ASSSSSGDTDTQY
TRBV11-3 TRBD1 ASSLVGTGAATEAF